This T cell receptor beta chain was obtained from a study of technical replicates of blood from several donors. Germline CDR1 MNHEY, CDR2 SVGAGI. The CDR3 runs 13 residues. The ends lost 6 bases at V and 5 bases at J; junction bases unmatched: 6. Profiled with immunoSEQ multiplex PCR; TCRdb holds only in-frame clones, not every one. Of roughly 65,000 clones in the sample, 86% were seen once. The J gene is TRBJ1-1, the V gene TRBV6-5, with 7 bases matching TRBD1. This sequence originates from a human donor in good health. Some clones in this sample may be carry-over from other donors' samples. The sample taken for sequencing was PBMCs. The CDR3 region has the DNA TGTGCCAGCAGAGCTACAGGGGTGACTGAAGCTTTCTTT. Its protein product is CASRATGVTEAFF.